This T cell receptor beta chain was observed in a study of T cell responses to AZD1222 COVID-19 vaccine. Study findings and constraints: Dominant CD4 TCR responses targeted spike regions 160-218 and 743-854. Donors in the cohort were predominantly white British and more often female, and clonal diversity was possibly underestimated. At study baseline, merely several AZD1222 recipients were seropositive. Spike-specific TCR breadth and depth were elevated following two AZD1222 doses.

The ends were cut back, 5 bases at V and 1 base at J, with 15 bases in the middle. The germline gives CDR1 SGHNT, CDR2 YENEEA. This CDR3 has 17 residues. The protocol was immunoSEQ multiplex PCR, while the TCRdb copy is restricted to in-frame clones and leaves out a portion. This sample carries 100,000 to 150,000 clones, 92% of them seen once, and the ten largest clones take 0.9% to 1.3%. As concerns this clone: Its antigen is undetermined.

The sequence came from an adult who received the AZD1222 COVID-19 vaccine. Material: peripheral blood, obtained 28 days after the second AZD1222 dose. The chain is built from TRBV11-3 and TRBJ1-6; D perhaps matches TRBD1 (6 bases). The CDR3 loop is CASSAQGAWSYNSPLHF. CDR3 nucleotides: TGTGCCAGCAGCGCACAGGGCGCCTGGTCCTATAATTCACCCCTCCACTTT.